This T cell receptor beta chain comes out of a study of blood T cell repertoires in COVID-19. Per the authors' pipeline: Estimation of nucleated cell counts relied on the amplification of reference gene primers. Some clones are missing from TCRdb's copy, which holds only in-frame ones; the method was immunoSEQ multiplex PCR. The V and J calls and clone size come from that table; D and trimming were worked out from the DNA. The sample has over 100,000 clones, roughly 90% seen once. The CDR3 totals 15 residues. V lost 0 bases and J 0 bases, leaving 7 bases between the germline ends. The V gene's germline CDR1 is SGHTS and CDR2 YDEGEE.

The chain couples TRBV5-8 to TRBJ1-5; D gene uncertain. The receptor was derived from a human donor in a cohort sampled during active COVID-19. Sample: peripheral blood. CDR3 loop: CASSLGFNSNQPQHF. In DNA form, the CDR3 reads TGTGCCAGCAGCTTGGGTTTCAATAGCAATCAGCCCCAGCATTTT. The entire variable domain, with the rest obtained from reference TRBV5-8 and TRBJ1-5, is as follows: EAGVTQSPTHLIKTRGQQATLRCSPISGHTSVYWYQQALGLGLQFLLWYDEGEERNRGNFPPRFSGRQFPNYSSELNVNALELEDSALYLCASSLGFNSNQPQHFGDGTRLSIL.